The rows below give T cell receptor beta chains drawn from one sample of a study of T cell clonotyping in hematopoietic cell transplantation. TCRdb keeps only in-frame clones here, not all; method: immunoSEQ multiplex PCR. This sample carries 9,500 to 12,000 clones, approximately 91% of them seen once, and the ten largest clones take about 40%. The starting material was PBMCs, obtained 180 days after allogeneic stem cell transplant. The receptor set was obtained from a male patient over 55 who had an allogeneic stem cell transplant from an unrelated donor, so the T cells may come from the graft donor. Some clones in this sample may be carry-over from other donors' samples. Each CDR3 is given with its conserved first and last residue. D genes are given only for firm matches.

NA	TRBV29-1	12	TRBJ2-7	CSVPSSSYEQYF
TRBD1	TRBV6-1	18	TRBJ2-3	CASSAGQGDYLFADTQYF
NA	TRBV29-1	13	TRBJ1-2	CSVEDSGPYGYTF
TRBD2	TRBV5-4	13	TRBJ2-5	CASSLWGGETQYF
NA	TRBV5-1	19	TRBJ1-6	CASSILPLNTRQVHSPLHF
NA	TRBV5-6	13	TRBJ1-2	CASSLLAAYGYTF
NA	TRBV11-3	13	TRBJ2-1	CASSLGGVLEQFF
NA	TRBV5-8	13	TRBJ2-3	CASSPEPPDTQYF
TRBD1	TRBV2	15	TRBJ2-2	CASSGGDRGTGELFF
TRBD2	TRBV5-4	17	TRBJ2-2	CAYVGLAGGLNTGELFF
NA	TRBV6-5	15	TRBJ2-3	CASSLQGWGTDTQYF
NA	TRBV5-6	15	TRBJ2-5	CASSSLGVRVETQYF
NA	TRBV7-9	16	TRBJ1-1	CASSLNPGTDNTEAFF
NA	TRBV2	12	TRBJ2-7	CASSDHSYEQYF
NA	TRBV7-9	12	TRBJ2-5	CASSGLKETQYF
TRBD1	TRBV10-3	13	TRBJ1-5	CATSDRAHQPQHF
NA	TRBV27	13	TRBJ2-4	CASRPNTGDIQYF
NA	TRBV9	13	TRBJ2-5	CASSVDGSETQYF
TRBD1	TRBV4-1	17	TRBJ2-3	CASSRSRPGQGTDTQYF
NA	TRBV5-6	12	TRBJ1-2	CASSYSNYGYTF
NA	TRBV7-2	12	TRBJ1-6	CASSFAGKGLHF
TRBD1	TRBV6-5	14	TRBJ1-2	CASTKNRGHYGYTF
NA	TRBV7-9	15	TRBJ1-1	CASSLGDRSNTEAFF
NA	TRBV7-2	16	TRBJ2-7	CASSLSVGRGAYEQYF